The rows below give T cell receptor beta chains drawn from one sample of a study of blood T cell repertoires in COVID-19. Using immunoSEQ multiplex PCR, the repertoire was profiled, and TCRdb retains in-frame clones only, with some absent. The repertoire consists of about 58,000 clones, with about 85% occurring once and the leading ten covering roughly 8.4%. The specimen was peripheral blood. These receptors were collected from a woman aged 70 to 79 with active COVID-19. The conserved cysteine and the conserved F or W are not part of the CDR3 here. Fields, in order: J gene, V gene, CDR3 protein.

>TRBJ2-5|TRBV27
ASSPVEGPWETQY
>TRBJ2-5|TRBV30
AWSEGTAQETQY
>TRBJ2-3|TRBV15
ATSRDRASTDTQY
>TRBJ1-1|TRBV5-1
ASSALGDSNTEAF
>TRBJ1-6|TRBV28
ASNYRDSGFRSYNSPLH
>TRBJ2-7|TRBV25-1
ASSESLPGVNSYEQY
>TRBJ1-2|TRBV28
ASSFRGYGYT
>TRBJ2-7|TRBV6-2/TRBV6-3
ASSTPTSGSSYEQY
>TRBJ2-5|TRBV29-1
SVEVSGRETQY
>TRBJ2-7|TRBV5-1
ASSFLTGGSYEQY
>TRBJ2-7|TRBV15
ATSRDRLAGVQQY
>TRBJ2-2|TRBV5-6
ASSSYYSREAGELF
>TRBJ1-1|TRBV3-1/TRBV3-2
ASSQRTVYRTGEAF
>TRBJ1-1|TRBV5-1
ASSLTPGQNTEAF
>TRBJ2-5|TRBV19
ASSTPPGGRSGETQY
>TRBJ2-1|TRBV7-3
ASSPYISTTSGRDEQF
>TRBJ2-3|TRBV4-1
ASSQEQDTQY
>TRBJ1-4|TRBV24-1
ATSDSRVNEKLF
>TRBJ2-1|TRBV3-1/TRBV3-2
ASSQGSSYNEQF
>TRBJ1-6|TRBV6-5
ASSPQGVGSPLH
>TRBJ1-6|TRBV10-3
AISQDHGESGSPLH
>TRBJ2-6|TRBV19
ASSIFLGEANVLT
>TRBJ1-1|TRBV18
ASSVGRPEAF
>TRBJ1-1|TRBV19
ASRVGRGDKVEAF
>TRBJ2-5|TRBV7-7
ASSTGLAGGVLQETQY
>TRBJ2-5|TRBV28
ASSFLGQALRETQY
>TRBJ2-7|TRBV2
ASSPTVLADSYEQY
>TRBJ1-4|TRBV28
ASSFGGVEKLF
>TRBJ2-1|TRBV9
ASSVLAGSYNEQF
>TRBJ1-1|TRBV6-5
ATPSGQNTEAF
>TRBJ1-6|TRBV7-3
ASSSGWDSPLH
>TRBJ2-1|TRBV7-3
ASSLMAGVDNEQF
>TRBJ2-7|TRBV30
AWATGAVYEQY
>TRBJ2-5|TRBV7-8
ASSSILQSQETQY
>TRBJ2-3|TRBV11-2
ASSLSGRQGDTQY
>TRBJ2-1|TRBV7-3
ASSSLLRDNEQF
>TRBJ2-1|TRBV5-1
ASGLADSYNEQF
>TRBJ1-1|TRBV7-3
ASSLQGGNTEAF
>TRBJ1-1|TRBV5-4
ASSLDKGAYTEAF
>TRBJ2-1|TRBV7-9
ASSSWTGANEQF
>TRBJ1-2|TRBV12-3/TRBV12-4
ASSLGQIYGYT
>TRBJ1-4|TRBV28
ASSGWTGKEEKLF
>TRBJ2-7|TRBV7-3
ASSKKRERYEQY
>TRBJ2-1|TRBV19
ASSSRDRGGYNEQF
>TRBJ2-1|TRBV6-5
ASSYGTRGSNEQF
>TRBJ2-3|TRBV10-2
ASSEVPQGGDTQY
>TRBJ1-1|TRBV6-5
ASSYMTGGGTEAF
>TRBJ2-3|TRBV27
ASSLVAGVGDTQY